These 21 T cell receptor beta chains share one sample of origin, sequenced in a study of blood T cell repertoires in COVID-19 (dated by TCRdb to 2019 to 2021). Library prep was done by the immunoSEQ multiplex PCR assay. TCRdb took this table from immuneACCESS and kept in-frame rearrangements with V and J called. Such tables lack part of the clones; where checked against another copy, unresolved V genes explain under half of the gap, and the rest is unexplained. The sample yields approximately 210,000 clones; approximately 86% were counted once. About 3.6% of the sample rests with the top ten. Material: peripheral blood. These receptors all come from a woman over 75 with acute or convalescent COVID-19.

The V gene is TRBV6-4, the J gene TRBJ2-1, with D perhaps matching TRBD2 (7 bases). Trimming took off 2 bases at V and 11 bases at J, with 22 bases between the two ends. Germline CDR1 MRHNA, CDR2 SNTAGT. The CDR3 is 16 residues long. The CDR3 coding sequence is TGTGCCAGCAGTGACGGGGGCAGTCTAGCGGCCCGAAAGCAGTTCTTC. This gives the protein CASSDGGSLAARKQFF.

This clone was detected once. This CDR3 reads CASSETGDRSPLHF. CDR3 nucleotides: TGCGCCAGCAGTGAGACAGGGGATCGATCACCCCTCCACTTT. V is TRBV10-2 and J is TRBJ1-6, with 7 nucleotides matching TRBD1. CDR3 length: 14 residues. The V gene's germline CDR1 is WSHSY and CDR2 SAAADI. The V and J ends lost 2 bases and 10 bases, in that order; junction bases with no gene match: 5.

The chain is built from TRBV24-1 and TRBJ1-5, with 11 positions matching TRBD1. Germline CDR1 and CDR2: KGHDR and SFDVKD. The trim removed 2 bases at V and 5 bases at J, leaving 7 bases unmatched. The CDR3 is 17 amino acids. The CDR3 coding sequence is TGTGCCACCAGTGATTGGTTCCGGGACAGGGGGTATCAGCCCCAGCATTTT. Translated, it gives CATSDWFRDRGYQPQHF.

The chain links TRBV7-3 to TRBJ2-7, with TRBD2 identical over 7 bases. With V trimmed by 1 base and J by 2 bases, 5 bases remained unmatched. The CDR3 extends over 15 amino acids. Germline V gene sequence: CDR1 SGHTA, CDR2 FQGTGA. The DNA of the CDR3 is TGTGCCAGCAGCTTAAGTAGCGGGCCCACCTACGAGCAGTACTTC. This encodes CASSLSSGPTYEQYF.

This clone was counted once. This chain uses TRBV5-1 with TRBJ2-5, with 12 positions matching TRBD2. Germline V gene lookup returns CDR1 SGHRS and CDR2 YFSETQ. J gave up 1 base and V 4 bases, and 5 bases lay outside the gene matches. CDR3 length: 16 residues. In nucleotides, the CDR3 is TGCGCCAGCAGCCCAACTAGCGGGGGGCTCCAAGAGACCCAGTACTTC. It encodes CASSPTSGGLQETQYF.

This clone turned up a few times. The V gene is TRBV27, the J gene TRBJ1-3, with D tentatively TRBD1 (5 bases). Trimming took off 4 bases at V and 8 bases at J, with 18 bases between the two ends. This CDR3 contains 15 residues. Germline V gives CDR1 MNHEY, CDR2 SMNVEV (reference sequence). CDR3 in amino acids: CASSWAGSVGDTIYF. The CDR3 region has the DNA TGTGCCAGCAGTTGGGCAGGGTCGGTAGGAGACACCATATATTTT.

The CDR3 here is CSVDPTGVTEAFF. CDR3 DNA sequence: TGCAGCGTTGACCCCACAGGGGTGACTGAAGCTTTCTTT. The chain uses TRBV29-1 and TRBJ1-1, with 7 bases that match TRBD1. This CDR3 has 13 amino acids. Germline CDR1 SQVTM, CDR2 ANQGSEA. V was clipped by 3 bases and J by 5 bases; unmatched bases: 6.

V and J are TRBV12-3 or TRBV12-4 and TRBJ1-2; D possibly corresponds to TRBD1 (6 bases). This CDR3 has 13 residues. Trimming shortened V by 1 base and J by 3 bases, and 6 bases separated the two germline ends. The CDR3 DNA sequence: TGTGCCAGCAGTTTAGAGGGGGACTATGGCTACACCTTC. This gives the protein CASSLEGDYGYTF.

The V and J genes are TRBV19 and TRBJ2-2; 8 bases align to TRBD1. Germline CDR1 reads LNHDA; CDR2 reads SQIVND (reference sequence). The CDR3 is made up of 14 amino acids. V dropped 5 bases and J dropped 7; count of bases not matched to a gene: 6. Written as DNA, the CDR3 is TGTGCCAGTAGTGCGGGACAGGTCGGCGGGGAGCTGTTTTTT. Protein product: CASSAGQVGGELFF.

The rearrangement joins TRBV4-3 to TRBJ2-1, with unresolved D. The germline V and J ends were trimmed by 3 bases and 0 bases, with 9 bases remaining between them. The CDR3 extends over 15 amino acids. CDR1 and CDR2 from the germline V gene are LGHNA and YSLEER. This CDR3 is CASSHLESSYNEQFF. The CDR3 region has the DNA TGCGCCAGCAGCCACTTAGAAAGCTCCTACAATGAGCAGTTCTTC.

The rearrangement uses TRBV5-1 and TRBJ2-3, with D possibly matching TRBD1 (7 bases). The CDR3 is 15 residues long. Per the germline V gene, CDR1 is SGHRS and CDR2 is YFSETQ. Trimming removed 7 bases from V and 2 bases from J, with 17 bases in between. The CDR3 loop is CASSQGGHPTDTQYF. In DNA, the CDR3 is TGCGCCAGCTCCCAGGGGGGCCACCCCACAGATACGCAGTATTTT.

The rearrangement uses TRBV28 and TRBJ1-5, with D maybe TRBD1 (5 bases). V was clipped by 3 bases and J by 4 bases, with 22 bases between them. The CDR3 contains 18 residues. Germline V lookup: CDR1 MDHEN, CDR2 SYDVKM. The DNA for the CDR3 is TGTGCCAGCAGTTTTACCGGTCGTGGAGGGGCGGTGAATCAGCCCCAGCATTTT. Protein product: CASSFTGRGGAVNQPQHF.

The chain links TRBV6-5 to TRBJ1-1, with D perhaps TRBD1 (6 bases). Germline CDR1 is MNHEY and CDR2 is SVGAGI. This CDR3 has 14 amino acids. The germline V and J ends were trimmed by 7 bases and 2 bases, with 14 bases remaining between them. CDR3 DNA: TGTGCCAGCATTCTTGGGGGCTCTAACACTGAAGCTTTCTTT. As protein: CASILGGSNTEAFF.

The chain employs TRBV7-9 and TRBJ1-5, with D tentatively TRBD1 (5 bases). The CDR3 spans 14 residues. V dropped 3 bases and J dropped 3 bases, with 9 bases sitting between them. CDR1 and CDR2 from the germline V gene are SEHNR and FQNEAQ (reference sequence). For the CDR3, the DNA is TGTGCCAGCAGCTTGGACACTCACAATCAGCCCCAGCATTTT. Its translation is CASSLDTHNQPQHF.

This clone occurred a few times. The chain employs TRBV12-5 and TRBJ1-4; 8 nucleotides align to TRBD1. V was pared by 6 bases and J by 9 bases, with 9 bases of the junction left unmatched. The CDR3 contains 14 residues. Germline loops: CDR1 LGHNT, CDR2 FRNRAP. Here the CDR3 reads CASGKTGEVKKLFF. As DNA, the CDR3 is TGTGCTAGTGGAAAGACAGGGGAAGTGAAAAAACTGTTTTTT. The full variable domain, its missing parts supplied by reference TRBV12-5 and TRBJ1-4, is DARVTQTPRHKVTEMGQEVTMRCQPILGHNTVFWYRQTMMQGLELLAYFRNRAPLDDSGMPKDRFSAEMPDATLATLKIQPSEPRDSAVYFCASGKTGEVKKLFFGSGTQLSVL.

The count of this clone is one. The chain employs TRBV19 and TRBJ2-2, with TRBD1 matching over 10 bases. The CDR3 extends over 16 amino acids. Germline CDR1 reads LNHDA; CDR2 reads SQIVND (reference sequence). J gave up 2 bases and V 5 bases, and 5 bases lay outside the gene matches. The chain's CDR3 is CASSRRQGANTGELFF. CDR3 DNA: TGTGCCAGTAGTCGGAGACAGGGGGCTAACACCGGGGAGCTGTTTTTT.

The rearrangement links TRBV19 to TRBJ2-2; D is possibly TRBD1 (5 bases). The CDR3 is 15 residues long. CDR1 and CDR2 (germline): LNHDA, SQIVND (reference sequence). V was trimmed by 8 bases and J by 4 bases, leaving 17 bases between them. CDR3 in amino acids: CASHSPGYGTGELFF. The DNA for the CDR3 is TGTGCCAGTCATTCTCCAGGGTATGGCACCGGGGAGCTGTTTTTT.

The genes are TRBV15 and TRBJ2-5; 9 nucleotides agree with TRBD2. The length of the CDR3 is 15 residues. V trimming: 5 bases; J trimming: 5 bases; junction bases outside the gene matches: 9. The germline V gene encodes CDR1 LNHNV and CDR2 YYDKDF (reference sequence). CDR3 residues: CATSPMRGGPETQYF. The CDR3 region has the DNA TGTGCCACCAGCCCTATGCGGGGGGGCCCCGAGACCCAGTACTTC.

A few counts support this clone. This chain connects TRBV3-1 (or the pseudogene TRBV3-2) to TRBJ1-2; D gene uncertain. V gave up 4 bases and J gave up 4 bases, with 13 bases separating them. Germline CDR1 reads LGHDT; CDR2 reads YNNKEL (reference sequence). The CDR3 has 14 amino acids. The CDR3 DNA sequence: TGTGCCAGCAGCCCAGCCGATGGAGGCTATGGCTACACCTTC. This sequence encodes CASSPADGGYGYTF.

V gene TRBV6-5 combines with J gene TRBJ1-6, with TRBD1 matching 11 bases. With V trimmed by 4 bases and J by 7 bases, 6 bases remained unmatched. The germline V gene has CDR1 MNHEY and CDR2 SVGAGI. The CDR3 has 16 amino acids. CDR3 coding DNA: TGTGCCAGCAGTTCTGGACAGGGGGCCGAAAATTCACCCCTCCACTTT. Protein sequence: CASSSGQGAENSPLHF.

This chain connects TRBV15 to TRBJ1-2; no reliable D call. CDR3 length: 12 residues. The V and J ends lost 5 bases and 0 bases respectively, with 4 bases between them. Germline CDR1 reads LNHNV; CDR2 reads YYDKDF (reference sequence). CDR3 sequence (DNA): TGTGCCACCAGCCAGTCTAACTATGGCTACACCTTC. Its translation is CATSQSNYGYTF.